The 3 T cell receptor beta chains below were found in one sample sequenced in a study of T cell repertoires in cytomegalovirus infection. Using its own MiXCR run on the reads, TCRdb lists one record per CDR3 protein. The sample records 95,000 to 120,000 distinct CDR3 sequences, roughly 30% being singletons. These receptors have no known antigen. The sample here was CD8+ T cells from cultured PBMCs, taken from culture after CMV antigen stimulation. These receptors came from a human donor in good health (CMV status not recorded). Some clones in this sample may be carry-over from other donors' samples.

V usage is TRBV2 and J usage is TRBJ2-1; D uncertain. Germline V CDR1 and CDR2: SNHLY, FYNNEI. V was pared by 7 bases and J by 4 bases, with 17 bases between. CDR3 size: 15 residues. The CDR3 DNA reads TGTGCCAGCATTCTTATGGGGTATCAGTACAATGAGCAGTTCTTC. This encodes CASILMGYQYNEQFF.

The chain recombines TRBV27 with TRBJ2-7, with a tentative D call TRBD1 (6 bases). Trimming removed 1 base at V and 2 bases at J, with 15 bases between. The V gene's germline CDR1 is MNHEY and CDR2 SMNVEV (reference sequence). There are 16 residues in the CDR3. For the CDR3, the DNA is TGTGCCAGCAGTTTATATATTGCGGACAGAGCCTACGAGCAGTACTTC. Encoded protein: CASSLYIADRAYEQYF.

This chain joins TRBV27 and TRBJ1-1; TRBD1 aligns across 9 bases. V was clipped by 6 bases and J by 10 bases; unmatched bases: 15. CDR1 and CDR2 (germline): MNHEY, SMNVEV (reference sequence). The CDR3 runs to 15 residues. The CDR3 region has the DNA TGTGCCAGCAGGGAACTCCGGGACAGGGAAACCCGAGCTTTCTTT. It specifies CASRELRDRETRAFF.